The clone carrying this T cell receptor beta chain was detected ten times or more. TCRdb reanalysed the RACE reads using MiXCR and keeps one entry per CDR3 protein. The data hold 95,000 to 150,000 distinct CDR3 sequences, with around 10% observed a single time. These data come from a study of human T cells and chemical hapten exposure. Study-wide context: DPC at 2% was the sensitizing agent, placed on around 2 cm by around 2 cm of upper inner arm skin. Alopecia areata, totalis or universalis affected patients, mainly female.

Time point in this sample: patch test 3, about 24 weeks after DPC sensitization. Treatment specified: therapeutic diphenylcyclopropenone sensitization with weekly scalp DPC. The V gene's germline CDR1 is DFQATT and CDR2 SNEGSKA (reference sequence). Between the trimmed V and J ends, which lost 5 bases and 3 bases, there was a span of 12 bases. This CDR3 spans 13 amino acids. This sample comprised whole blood, obtained in connection with sensitization to the hapten diphenylcyclopropenone (DPC). The clonotype originates from a woman aged 45 to 65 with alopecia areata. Some clones in this sample may be carry-over from other donors' samples. This chain joins TRBV20-1 and TRBJ2-3, with a possible D match to TRBD1 (6 bases). The CDR3 region has the DNA TGCAGTGCTCCTCCCAGGGGTACAGATACGCAGTATTTT. Encoded protein: CSAPPRGTDTQYF.